This TCR beta chain was recovered during a study of neoadjuvant nivolumab and ipilimumab in lung cancer. Study outcomes and limitations: From pretherapy to surgery, tumor richness and clonality rose with dual therapy. Only a small number of samples underwent TCR sequencing. Pretherapy blood TCR richness correlated positively with resected tumor richness.

As to this clone: Its antigen remains unknown.

Generated by immunoSEQ multiplex PCR, the TCRdb table keeps only in-frame clones and is missing some. Among tens of thousands of clones listed, around 83% were seen once. Losses at the gene ends were 4 bases for V and 1 base for J; bases not matched to a gene: 16. The CDR3 covers 20 residues. The gene calls are TRBV5-3 and TRBJ2-1, with 11 nucleotides matching TRBD2. TRBV5-3 is noted as an ORF with a role that remains uncertain. The sequenced sample was tumor tissue, obtained after neoadjuvant nivolumab, alone or with ipilimumab, at or shortly before surgery. The receptor was derived from an adult with non-small cell lung cancer. CDR3 bases: TGTGCCAGAAGCCACGATAGCGGGAGGGACCCCAAAACGTCCTACAATGAGCAGTTCTTC. Translation gives CARSHDSGRDPKTSYNEQFF.